The 20 T cell receptor beta chains in this list originate from one sample, sequenced in a study of T cell responses to AZD1222 COVID-19 vaccine. TCRdb keeps only in-frame clones here, not all; method: immunoSEQ multiplex PCR. The table lists 120,000 to 150,000 clones, 88% of them singletons, with under 5.5% in the top ten. The specimen was peripheral blood, collected 28 days after the second dose of the MenACWY control vaccine. The receptors shown here come from an adult who received the MenACWY meningococcal vaccine as a control.

The V gene is TRBV6-5, the J gene TRBJ1-5; a weak D match, TRBD1 (5 bases). V lost 4 bases and J lost 9, with 13 bases in between. Germline lookup yields CDR1 MNHEY and CDR2 SVGAGI. This CDR3 is built from 13 residues. CDR3 coding DNA: TGTGCCAGCAGTTCGAGAGCGGGGACGCCCCAGCATTTT. It codes for CASSSRAGTPQHF.

J is TRBJ1-1 and V is TRBV6-2 or TRBV6-3; D unclear. This CDR3 spans 14 amino acids. V gave up 4 bases and J gave up 5 bases, with 14 bases separating them. Germline V gives CDR1 MNHEY, CDR2 SVGEGT. CDR3 in amino acids: CASSSSSGRTEAFF. CDR3 in DNA: TGTGCCAGCAGTTCTTCATCGGGGAGGACTGAAGCTTTCTTT.

V usage is TRBV19 and J usage is TRBJ2-1, with TRBD2 matching 8 bases. There are 16 residues in the CDR3. Germline V gene data show CDR1 as LNHDA and CDR2 as SQIVND (reference sequence). Trimming at V came to 7 bases and at J to 6 bases, leaving 14 bases not matched to a gene. This chain's CDR3 is CASTRYLAGISNEQFF. The CDR3 region has the DNA TGTGCCAGTACCCGATACTTAGCGGGAATAAGCAATGAGCAGTTCTTC. Using reference TRBV19 and TRBJ2-1 for the parts outside the CDR3, the full variable domain is DGGITQSPKYLFRKEGQNVTLSCEQNLNHDAMYWYRQDPGQGLRLIYYSQIVNDFQKGDIAEGYSVSREKKESFPLTVTSAQKNPTAFYLCASTRYLAGISNEQFFGPGTRLTVL.

This chain links TRBV12-3 or TRBV12-4 with TRBJ2-2; 8 bases match TRBD1. Losses at the gene ends were 10 bases for V and 5 bases for J; bases not matched to a gene: 6. The CDR3 length is 13 residues. CDR3 DNA sequence: TGTGCCACCACGGACAGGGAAACCGGGGAGCTGTTTTTT. Protein: CATTDRETGELFF.

This chain links TRBV7-9 with TRBJ1-6; D not certain. V was trimmed by 8 bases and J by 7 bases, leaving 21 bases between them. In germline, CDR1 is SEHNR, CDR2 FQNEAQ (reference sequence). The CDR3 length is 16 residues. DNA for the CDR3: TGTGCCAGCCAATCCACACTTTGGCCAGCCAATTCACCCCTCCACTTT. Protein product: CASQSTLWPANSPLHF.

The chain links TRBV2 to TRBJ2-1; 7 bases match TRBD2. The V and J ends lost 5 bases and 2 bases, in that order; junction bases with no gene match: 6. Germline CDR1 reads SNHLY; CDR2 reads FYNNEI. There are 15 residues in the CDR3. CDR3 sequence reads: CASSPGGRTYNEQFF. The CDR3 DNA sequence: TGTGCCAGCAGTCCGGGGGGTAGGACCTACAATGAGCAGTTCTTC.

V is TRBV9 and J is TRBJ2-1, with 12 bases that match TRBD2. With 3 bases clipped from V and 16 bases from J, the junction kept 8 bases outside the gene matches. The CDR3 totals 13 residues. Germline CDR1 and CDR2: SGDLS and YYNGEE. CDR3 in amino acids: CASSGETSGGTFF. The DNA of the CDR3 is TGTGCCAGCAGCGGTGAAACTAGCGGGGGGACTTTCTTC.

The genes are TRBV19 and TRBJ1-2; possible D gene TRBD1, 5 bases. This CDR3 is built from 15 residues. Germline V CDR1 and CDR2: LNHDA, SQIVND (reference sequence). The germline V and J ends were trimmed by 2 bases and 4 bases, with 14 bases remaining between them. For the CDR3, the DNA is TGTGCCAGTAGTATAAAGCAGGGCGGAATCTATGGCTACACCTTC. Translated: CASSIKQGGIYGYTF.

The J gene is TRBJ1-1, the V gene TRBV2; tentatively, D is TRBD1 (5 bases). V lost 3 bases to trimming and J lost 1 base, with 9 bases between them. CDR1 and CDR2 (germline): SNHLY, FYNNEI. The CDR3 length is 14 residues. The CDR3 DNA sequence: TGTGCCAGCAGTGACCTTACAGGGAACACTGAAGCTTTCTTT. Translating gives CASSDLTGNTEAFF.

The V call is TRBV14, the J call TRBJ1-1; D is ambiguous. Trimming removed 1 base from V and 1 base from J, with 7 bases in between. Per the germline V gene, CDR1 is SGHDN and CDR2 is FVKESK. The CDR3 contains 14 residues. The CDR3 loop is CASSQGTRNTEAFF. In DNA, the CDR3 is TGTGCCAGCAGCCAAGGGACCCGGAACACTGAAGCTTTCTTT.

CDR3: CASLQGSHTGELFF. CDR3 coding DNA: TGTGCCAGCCTCCAAGGGAGTCACACCGGGGAGCTGTTTTTT. This chain links TRBV28 with TRBJ2-2, with D possibly matching TRBD2 (5 bases). The CDR3 is made up of 14 amino acids. Trimming left V 8 bases short and J 3 bases short, with 13 bases between. Looked up from germline, CDR1 is MDHEN and CDR2 is SYDVKM.

The chain recombines TRBV19 with TRBJ2-3; tentatively, D is TRBD1 (5 bases). Germline CDR1 and CDR2: LNHDA and SQIVND (reference sequence). The CDR3 is 13 amino acids. V shed 3 bases and J shed 8 bases, with 12 bases lying between them. CDR3 sequence (DNA): TGTGCCAGTAGTATGAGACAGTCTGGTACGCAGTATTTT. Residues: CASSMRQSGTQYF.

The chain is built from TRBV5-6 and TRBJ1-6; TRBD1 matches at 9 bases. The V gene's germline CDR1 is SGHDT and CDR2 YYEEEE. The CDR3 is made up of 14 amino acids. The J segment lost 13 bases and the V segment lost 4 bases, leaving 9 bases of the junction unmatched. DNA of the CDR3: TGTGCCAGCAGCCCCCGGGACAGGGTTTCCCCCCTCCACTTT. The encoded protein is CASSPRDRVSPLHF.

The genes are TRBV10-3 and TRBJ1-5; TRBD1 matches at 7 bases. The CDR3 has 15 amino acids. V trimming: 2 bases; J trimming: 5 bases; junction bases outside the gene matches: 6. Germline V gene data show CDR1 as ENHRY and CDR2 as SYGVKD. The CDR3, as DNA: TGTGCCATCAGTGAGCCAAGACAGGGAGATCAGCCCCAGCATTTT. It yields the protein CAISEPRQGDQPQHF.

This chain uses TRBV12-3 or TRBV12-4 with TRBJ1-1; 8 positions agree with TRBD1. The CDR3 runs to 11 residues. After removal of 10 bases from V and 6 bases from J, the junction contained 4 bases not matched to a gene. The CDR3 nucleotides are TGTGCCATCCCAGGGGGCCCTGAAGCTTTCTTT. Protein product: CAIPGGPEAFF.

A note on this clone: Other nucleotide sequences in the sample specify the same CDR3. This chain uses TRBV7-3 with TRBJ1-1; no clear D. This CDR3 is built from 14 residues. The V end was cut by 0 bases, the J end by 1 base, with 6 bases between. The germline CDR1 and CDR2 sequences are SGHTA and FQGTGA. CDR3 loop: CASSLTGPNTEAFF. For the CDR3, the DNA is TGTGCCAGCAGCTTAACAGGGCCGAACACTGAAGCTTTCTTT.

The gene calls are TRBV5-1 and TRBJ1-1, with D possibly TRBD1 on 6 matching bases. Germline V gives CDR1 SGHRS, CDR2 YFSETQ. V dropped 0 bases and J dropped 0 bases, with 12 bases sitting between them. The CDR3 contains 16 residues. The chain's CDR3 is CASSLAPRGMNTEAFF. The CDR3 DNA is TGCGCCAGCAGCTTGGCTCCGAGGGGGATGAACACTGAAGCTTTCTTT.

A remark on this clone: A junction boundary mismatches the germline segment, possibly from a read error. This chain uses TRBV7-7 with TRBJ2-3; unclear D gene. CDR1 is SSHAT, CDR2 FNYEAQ, per germline (reference sequence). The CDR3 is made up of 15 amino acids. The CDR3 protein is CASSPTFDSTDTQYF. In DNA form, the CDR3 reads TGTGCTAGCAGTCCAACCTTTGACAGCACAGATACGCAGTATTTT.

V gene TRBV3-1 (or the pseudogene TRBV3-2) combines with J gene TRBJ2-1, with D possibly being TRBD2 (7 bases). CDR1 and CDR2 (germline): LGHDT, YNNKEL (reference sequence). The V end lost 2 bases, the J end lost 5 bases, and 10 bases lay between the germline ends. The CDR3 extends over 14 amino acids. The CDR3 loop is CASSQRGGDNEQFF. The CDR3, as DNA: TGTGCCAGCAGCCAAAGGGGGGGAGACAATGAGCAGTTCTTC.

This chain links TRBV24-1 with TRBJ1-1, with 7 bases lining up with TRBD1. This CDR3 is 17 amino acids long. The germline V gene encodes CDR1 KGHDR and CDR2 SFDVKD. V shed 7 bases, J shed 7 bases, and the junction held 20 bases outside the gene matches. CDR3 protein: CATRGMEGADGSVEAFF. The CDR3 nucleotides are TGTGCCACCAGGGGGATGGAGGGGGCGGACGGTAGTGTTGAAGCTTTCTTT.